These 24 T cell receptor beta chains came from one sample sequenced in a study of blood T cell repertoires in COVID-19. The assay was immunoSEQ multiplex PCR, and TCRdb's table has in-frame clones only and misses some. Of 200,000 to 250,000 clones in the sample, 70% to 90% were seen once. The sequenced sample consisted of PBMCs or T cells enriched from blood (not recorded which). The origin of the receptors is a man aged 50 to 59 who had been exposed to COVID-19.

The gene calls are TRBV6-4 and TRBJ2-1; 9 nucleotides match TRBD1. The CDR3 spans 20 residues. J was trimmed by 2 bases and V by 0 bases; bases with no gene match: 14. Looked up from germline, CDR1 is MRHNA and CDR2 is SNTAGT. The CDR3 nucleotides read TGTGCCAGCAGTGACTCGATTTGCCGTGCCGGGACAGGGACCTACAATGAGCAGTTCTTC. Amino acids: CASSDSICRAGTGTYNEQFF.

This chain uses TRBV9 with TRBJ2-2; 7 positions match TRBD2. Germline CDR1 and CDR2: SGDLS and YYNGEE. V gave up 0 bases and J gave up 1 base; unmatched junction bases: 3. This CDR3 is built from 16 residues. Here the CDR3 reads CASSVVIAGNTGELFF. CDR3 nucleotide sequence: TGTGCCAGCAGCGTAGTTATAGCGGGGAACACCGGGGAGCTGTTTTTT.

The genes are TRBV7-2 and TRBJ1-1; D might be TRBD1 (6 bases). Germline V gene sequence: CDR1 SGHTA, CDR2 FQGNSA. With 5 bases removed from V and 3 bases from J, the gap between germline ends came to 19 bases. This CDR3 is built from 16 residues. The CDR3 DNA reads TGTGCCAGCAGCGCTACTCACAGGGCCCGGGACACTGAAGCTTTCTTT. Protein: CASSATHRARDTEAFF.

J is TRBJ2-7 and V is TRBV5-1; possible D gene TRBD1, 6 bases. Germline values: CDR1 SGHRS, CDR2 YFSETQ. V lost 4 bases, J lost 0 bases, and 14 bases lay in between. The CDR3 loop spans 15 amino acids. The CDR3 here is CASSPNRDTSYEQYF. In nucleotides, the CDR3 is TGCGCCAGCAGCCCCAACCGGGACACCTCCTACGAGCAGTACTTC.

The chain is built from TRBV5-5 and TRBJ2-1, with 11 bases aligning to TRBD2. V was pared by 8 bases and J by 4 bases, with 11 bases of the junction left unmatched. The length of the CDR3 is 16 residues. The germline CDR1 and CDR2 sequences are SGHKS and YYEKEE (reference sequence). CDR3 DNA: TGTGCCAGTGATTCGGGACTAGCGGAGGCGTACAATGAGCAGTTCTTC. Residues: CASDSGLAEAYNEQFF.

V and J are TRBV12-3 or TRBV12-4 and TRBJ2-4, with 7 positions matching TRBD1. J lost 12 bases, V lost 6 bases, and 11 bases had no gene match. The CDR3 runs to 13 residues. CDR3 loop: CASSQGVRLGQYF. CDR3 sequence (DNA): TGTGCCAGCAGCCAGGGGGTAAGGCTTGGTCAGTACTTC.

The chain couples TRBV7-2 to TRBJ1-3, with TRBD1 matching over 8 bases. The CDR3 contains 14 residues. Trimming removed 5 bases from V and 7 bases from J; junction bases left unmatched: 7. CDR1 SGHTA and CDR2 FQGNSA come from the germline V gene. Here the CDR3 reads CASSLGQGRNTIYF. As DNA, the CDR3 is TGTGCCAGCAGCCTAGGACAGGGCCGGAACACCATATATTTT. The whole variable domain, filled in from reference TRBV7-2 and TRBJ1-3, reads GAGVSQSPSNKVTEKGKDVELRCDPISGHTALYWYRQSLGQGLEFLIYFQGNSAPDKSGLPSDRFSAERTGGSVSTLTIQRTQQEDSAVYLCASSLGQGRNTIYFGEGSWLTVV.

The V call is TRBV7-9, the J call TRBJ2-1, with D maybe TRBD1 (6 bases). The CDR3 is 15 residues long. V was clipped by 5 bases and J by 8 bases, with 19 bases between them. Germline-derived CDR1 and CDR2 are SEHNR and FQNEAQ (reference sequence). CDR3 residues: CASSPPRGLWDEQFF. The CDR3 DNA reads TGTGCCAGCAGCCCCCCCAGGGGCCTTTGGGATGAGCAGTTCTTC.

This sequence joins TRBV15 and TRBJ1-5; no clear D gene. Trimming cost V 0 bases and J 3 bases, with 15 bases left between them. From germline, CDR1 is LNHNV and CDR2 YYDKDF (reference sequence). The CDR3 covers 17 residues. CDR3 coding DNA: TGTGCCACCAGCAGAGATGCGAAGCCCACTTTCAATCAGCCCCAGCATTTT. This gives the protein CATSRDAKPTFNQPQHF. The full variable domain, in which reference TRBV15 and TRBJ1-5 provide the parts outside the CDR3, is DAMVIQNPRYQVTQFGKPVTLSCSQTLNHNVMYWYQQKSSQAPKLLFHYYDKDFNNEADTPDNFQSRRPNTSFCFLDIRSPGLGDTAMYLCATSRDAKPTFNQPQHFGDGTRLSIL.

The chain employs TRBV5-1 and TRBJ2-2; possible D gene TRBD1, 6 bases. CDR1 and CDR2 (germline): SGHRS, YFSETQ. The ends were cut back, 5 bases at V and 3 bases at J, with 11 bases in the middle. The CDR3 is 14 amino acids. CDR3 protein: CASRGNRDTGELFF. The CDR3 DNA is TGCGCCAGCAGAGGCAACAGGGACACCGGGGAGCTGTTTTTT.

CDR3 protein: CASAGEAGNEQFF. The CDR3 nucleotides read TGCGCCAGCGCCGGGGAAGCGGGAAATGAGCAGTTCTTC. The chain employs TRBV5-1 and TRBJ2-1, with 7 bases matching TRBD2. The germline gives CDR1 SGHRS, CDR2 YFSETQ. This CDR3 contains 13 residues. V trimming: 7 bases; J trimming: 7 bases; junction bases outside the gene matches: 8.

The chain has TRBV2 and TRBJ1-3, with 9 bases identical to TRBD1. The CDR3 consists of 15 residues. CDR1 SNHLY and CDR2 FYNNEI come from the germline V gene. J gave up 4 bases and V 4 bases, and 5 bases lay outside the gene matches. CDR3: CASSGRTGAGNTIYF. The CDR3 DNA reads TGTGCCAGCAGTGGTAGGACAGGGGCGGGAAACACCATATATTTT.

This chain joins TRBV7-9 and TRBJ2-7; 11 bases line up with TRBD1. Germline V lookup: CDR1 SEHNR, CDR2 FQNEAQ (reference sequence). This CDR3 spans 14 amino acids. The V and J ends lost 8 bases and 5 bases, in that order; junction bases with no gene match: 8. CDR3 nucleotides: TGTGCCAGCCGACCTGGGACAGGGGGGAACGAGCAGTACTTC. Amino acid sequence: CASRPGTGGNEQYF. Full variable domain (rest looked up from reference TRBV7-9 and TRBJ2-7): DTGVSQNPRHKITKRGQNVTFRCDPISEHNRLYWYRQTLGQGPEFLTYFQNEAQLEKSRLLSDRFSAERPKGSFSTLEIQRTEQGDSAMYLCASRPGTGGNEQYFGPGTRLTVT.

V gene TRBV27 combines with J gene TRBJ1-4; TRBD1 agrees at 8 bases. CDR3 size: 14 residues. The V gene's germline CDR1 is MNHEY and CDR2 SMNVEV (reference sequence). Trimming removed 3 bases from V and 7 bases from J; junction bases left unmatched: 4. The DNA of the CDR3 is TGTGCCAGCAGTTTGAGCAGGGGGCGTGAAAAACTGTTTTTT. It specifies CASSLSRGREKLFF. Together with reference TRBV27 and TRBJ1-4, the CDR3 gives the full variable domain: EAQVTQNPRYLITVTGKKLTVTCSQNMNHEYMSWYRQDPGLGLRQIYYSMNVEVTDKGDVPEGYKVSRKEKRNFPLILESPSPNQTSLYFCASSLSRGREKLFFGSGTQLSVL.

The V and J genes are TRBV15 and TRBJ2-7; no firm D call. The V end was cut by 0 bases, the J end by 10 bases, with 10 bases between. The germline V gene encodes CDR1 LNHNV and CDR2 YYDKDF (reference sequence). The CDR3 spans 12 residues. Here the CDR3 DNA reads TGTGCCACCAGCAGAGATACCGGTATACAGTACGTC. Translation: CATSRDTGIQYV.

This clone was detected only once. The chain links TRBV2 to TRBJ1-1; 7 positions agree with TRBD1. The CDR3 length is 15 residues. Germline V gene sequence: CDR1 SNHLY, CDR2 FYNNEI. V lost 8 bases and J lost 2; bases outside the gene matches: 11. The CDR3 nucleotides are TGTGCCAGCGACCGGGACAGATACACTAACACTGAAGCTTTCTTT. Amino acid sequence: CASDRDRYTNTEAFF.

CDR3 coding DNA: TGCGCCAGCAGCCAACCGGGACAGAAGGGCTATGGCTACACCTTC. Protein sequence: CASSQPGQKGYGYTF. The chain combines TRBV4-1 with TRBJ1-2; 7 nucleotides line up with TRBD1. The CDR3 spans 15 residues. Per germline, CDR1 MGHRA and CDR2 YSYEKL. Trimming removed 2 bases from V and 4 bases from J; junction bases left unmatched: 7.

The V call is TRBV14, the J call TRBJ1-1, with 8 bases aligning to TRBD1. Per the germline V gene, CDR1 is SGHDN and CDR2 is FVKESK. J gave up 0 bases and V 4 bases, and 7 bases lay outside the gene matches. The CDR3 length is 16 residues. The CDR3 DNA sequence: TGTGCCAGCAGCCCCACAGGGGGGGCCATGAACACTGAAGCTTTCTTT. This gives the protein CASSPTGGAMNTEAFF.

The CDR3 here is CAVRPGQGSYEQYV. The DNA for the CDR3 is TGTGCCGTTCGGCCGGGACAGGGATCCTACGAGCAGTACGTC. The V gene is TRBV9, the J gene TRBJ2-7; 9 bases map to TRBD1. V lost 10 bases to trimming and J lost 1 base; unmatched junction nucleotides: 9. Germline CDR1 reads SGDLS; CDR2 reads YYNGEE. This CDR3 is built from 14 residues.

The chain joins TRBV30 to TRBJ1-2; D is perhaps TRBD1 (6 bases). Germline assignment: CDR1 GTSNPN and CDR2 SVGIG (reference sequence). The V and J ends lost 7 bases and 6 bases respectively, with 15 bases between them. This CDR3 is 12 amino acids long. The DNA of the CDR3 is TGTGCCTCAAAAAGGGGGTTGAATGGCTACACCTTC. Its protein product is CASKRGLNGYTF.

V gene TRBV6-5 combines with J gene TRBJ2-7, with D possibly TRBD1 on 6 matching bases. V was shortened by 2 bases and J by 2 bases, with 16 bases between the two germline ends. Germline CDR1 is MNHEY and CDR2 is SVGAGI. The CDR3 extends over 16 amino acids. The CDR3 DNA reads TGTGCCAGCAGTTACCGTCGGACAGCCCAGACCTACGAGCAGTACTTC. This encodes CASSYRRTAQTYEQYF.

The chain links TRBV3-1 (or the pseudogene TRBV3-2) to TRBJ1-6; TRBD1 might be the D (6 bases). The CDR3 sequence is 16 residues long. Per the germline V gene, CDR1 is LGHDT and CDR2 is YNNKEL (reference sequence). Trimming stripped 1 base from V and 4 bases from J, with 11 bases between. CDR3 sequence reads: CASSQGPGTYNSPLHF. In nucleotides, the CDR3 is TGTGCCAGCAGCCAAGGTCCCGGGACATATAATTCACCCCTCCACTTT.

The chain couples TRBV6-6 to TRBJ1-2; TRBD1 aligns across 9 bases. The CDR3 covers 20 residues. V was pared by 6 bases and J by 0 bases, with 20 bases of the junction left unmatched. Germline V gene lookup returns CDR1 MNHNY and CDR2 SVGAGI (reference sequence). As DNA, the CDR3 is TGTGCCAGCAGCCGAAATTACAGGGGGCTGAGTCTAGCTACTAACTATGGCTACACCTTC. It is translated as CASSRNYRGLSLATNYGYTF.

CDR3 nucleotides: TGTGCCAGCAGCTTATCGCTACTAGAGACCCAGTACTTC. Translating it yields CASSLSLLETQYF. The chain recombines TRBV7-2 with TRBJ2-5; D is ambiguous. The V end lost 2 bases, the J end lost 4 bases, and 8 bases lay between the germline ends. The germline gives CDR1 SGHTA, CDR2 FQGNSA. The CDR3 is 13 residues long. Together with reference TRBV7-2 and TRBJ2-5, the CDR3 gives the full variable domain: GAGVSQSPSNKVTEKGKDVELRCDPISGHTALYWYRQSLGQGLEFLIYFQGNSAPDKSGLPSDRFSAERTGGSVSTLTIQRTQQEDSAVYLCASSLSLLETQYFGPGTRLLVL.